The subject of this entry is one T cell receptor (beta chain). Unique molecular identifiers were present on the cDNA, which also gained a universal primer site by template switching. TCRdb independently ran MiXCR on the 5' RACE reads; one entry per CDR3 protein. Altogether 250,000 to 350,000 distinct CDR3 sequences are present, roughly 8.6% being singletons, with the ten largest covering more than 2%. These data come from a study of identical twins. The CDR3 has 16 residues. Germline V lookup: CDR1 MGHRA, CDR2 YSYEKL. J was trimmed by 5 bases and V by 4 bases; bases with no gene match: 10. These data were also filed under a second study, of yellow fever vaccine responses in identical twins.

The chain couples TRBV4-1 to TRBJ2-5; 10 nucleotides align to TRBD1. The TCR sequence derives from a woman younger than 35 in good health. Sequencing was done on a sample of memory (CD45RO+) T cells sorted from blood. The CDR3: CASSPARQGAGETQYF. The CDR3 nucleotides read TGCGCCAGCAGCCCTGCCCGACAGGGGGCTGGGGAGACCCAGTACTTC.